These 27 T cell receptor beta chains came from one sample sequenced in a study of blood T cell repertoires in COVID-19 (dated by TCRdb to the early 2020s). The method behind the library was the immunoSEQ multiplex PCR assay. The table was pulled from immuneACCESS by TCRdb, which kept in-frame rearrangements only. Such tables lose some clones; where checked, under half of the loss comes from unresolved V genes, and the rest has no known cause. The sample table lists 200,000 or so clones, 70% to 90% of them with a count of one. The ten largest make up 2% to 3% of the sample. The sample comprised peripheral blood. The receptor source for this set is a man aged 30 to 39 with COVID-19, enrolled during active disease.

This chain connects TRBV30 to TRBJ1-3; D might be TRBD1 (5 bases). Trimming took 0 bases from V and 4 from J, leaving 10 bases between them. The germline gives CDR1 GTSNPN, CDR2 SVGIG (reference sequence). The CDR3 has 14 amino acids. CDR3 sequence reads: CAWSVWGSGNTIYF. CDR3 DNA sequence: TGTGCCTGGAGTGTCTGGGGCTCAGGAAACACCATATATTTT.

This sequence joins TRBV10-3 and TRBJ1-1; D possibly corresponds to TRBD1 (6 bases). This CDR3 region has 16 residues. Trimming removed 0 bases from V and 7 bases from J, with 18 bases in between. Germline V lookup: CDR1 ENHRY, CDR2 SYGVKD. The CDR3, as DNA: TGTGCCATCAGTGAGTCGGGGGGGGCCATCTTGAGTGAAGCTTTCTTT. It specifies CAISESGGAILSEAFF.

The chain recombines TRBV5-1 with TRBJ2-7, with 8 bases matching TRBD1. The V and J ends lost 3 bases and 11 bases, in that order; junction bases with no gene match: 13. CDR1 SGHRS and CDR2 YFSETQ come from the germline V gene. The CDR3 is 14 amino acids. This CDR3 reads CASSSDGTGEVEYF. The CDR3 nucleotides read TGCGCCAGCAGCTCGGACGGGACAGGTGAAGTGGAGTACTTC.

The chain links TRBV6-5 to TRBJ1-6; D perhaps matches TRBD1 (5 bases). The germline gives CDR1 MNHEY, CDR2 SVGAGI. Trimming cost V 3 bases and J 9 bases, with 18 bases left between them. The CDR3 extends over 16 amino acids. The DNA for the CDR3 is TGTGCCAGCAGTTATGAATCGGGGGAGGGCGCTTCACCCCTCCACTTT. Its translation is CASSYESGEGASPLHF.

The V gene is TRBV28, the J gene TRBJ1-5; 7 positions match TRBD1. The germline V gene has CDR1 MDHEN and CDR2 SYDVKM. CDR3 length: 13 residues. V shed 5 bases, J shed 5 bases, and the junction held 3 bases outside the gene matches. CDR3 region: CASSPGQYQPQHF. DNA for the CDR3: TGTGCCAGCAGTCCGGGACAGTATCAGCCCCAGCATTTT. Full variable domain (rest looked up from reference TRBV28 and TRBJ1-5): DVKVTQSSRYLVKRTGEKVFLECVQDMDHENMFWYRQDPGLGLRLIYFSYDVKMKEKGDIPEGYSVSREKKERFSLILESASTNQTSMYLCASSPGQYQPQHFGDGTRLSIL.

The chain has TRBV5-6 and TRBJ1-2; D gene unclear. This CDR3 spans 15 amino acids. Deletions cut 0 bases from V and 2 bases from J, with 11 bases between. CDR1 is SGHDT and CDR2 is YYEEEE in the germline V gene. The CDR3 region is CASSLGVAVNYGYTF. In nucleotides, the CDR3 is TGTGCCAGCAGCTTGGGTGTGGCAGTCAACTATGGCTACACCTTC.

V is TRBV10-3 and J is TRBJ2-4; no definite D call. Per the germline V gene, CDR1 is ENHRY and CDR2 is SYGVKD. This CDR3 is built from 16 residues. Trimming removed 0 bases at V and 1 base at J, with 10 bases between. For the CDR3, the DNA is TGTGCCATCAGTGAGTCAGCGACCACGGCCAAAAACATTCAGTACTTC. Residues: CAISESATTAKNIQYF.

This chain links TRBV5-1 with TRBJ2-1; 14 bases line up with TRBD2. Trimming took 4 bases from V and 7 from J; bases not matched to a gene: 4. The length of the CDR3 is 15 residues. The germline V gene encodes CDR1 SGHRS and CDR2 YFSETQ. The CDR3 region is CASSMTSGGANEQFF. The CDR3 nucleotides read TGCGCCAGCAGCATGACTAGCGGGGGGGCTAATGAGCAGTTCTTC.

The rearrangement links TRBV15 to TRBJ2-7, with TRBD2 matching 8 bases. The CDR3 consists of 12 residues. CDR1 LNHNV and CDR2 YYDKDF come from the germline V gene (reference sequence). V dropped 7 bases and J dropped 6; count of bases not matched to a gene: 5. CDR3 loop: CATTPGGSEQYF. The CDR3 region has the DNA TGTGCCACCACCCCGGGAGGGTCCGAGCAGTACTTC.

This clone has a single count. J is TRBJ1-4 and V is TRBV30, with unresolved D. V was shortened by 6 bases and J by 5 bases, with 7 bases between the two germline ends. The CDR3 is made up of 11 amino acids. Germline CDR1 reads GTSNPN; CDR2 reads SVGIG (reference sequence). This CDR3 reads CACSDNEKLFF. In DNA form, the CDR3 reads TGTGCCTGCAGCGACAATGAAAAACTGTTTTTT.

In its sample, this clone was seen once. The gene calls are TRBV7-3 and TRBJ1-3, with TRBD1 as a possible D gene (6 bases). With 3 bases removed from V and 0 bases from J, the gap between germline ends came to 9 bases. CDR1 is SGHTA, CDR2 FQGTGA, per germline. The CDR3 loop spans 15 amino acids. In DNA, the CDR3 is TGTGCCAGCAGCTTGGGGGCGAGCTCTGGAAACACCATATATTTT. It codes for CASSLGASSGNTIYF.

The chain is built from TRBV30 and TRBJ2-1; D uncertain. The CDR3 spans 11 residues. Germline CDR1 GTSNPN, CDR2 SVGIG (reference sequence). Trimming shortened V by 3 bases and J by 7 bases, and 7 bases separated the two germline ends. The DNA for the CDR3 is TGTGCCTGGAGGGCCGAAAATGAGCAGTTCTTC. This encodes CAWRAENEQFF.

CDR3: CAWSPGGGYTF. In DNA form, the CDR3 reads TGTGCCTGGAGTCCGGGGGGCGGCTACACCTTC. This rearrangement joins TRBV30 to TRBJ1-2; maybe TRBD1 (6 bases). CDR3 length: 11 amino acids. Trimming pared 2 bases from V and 8 bases from J, leaving 9 bases between. Germline CDR1 GTSNPN, CDR2 SVGIG (reference sequence).

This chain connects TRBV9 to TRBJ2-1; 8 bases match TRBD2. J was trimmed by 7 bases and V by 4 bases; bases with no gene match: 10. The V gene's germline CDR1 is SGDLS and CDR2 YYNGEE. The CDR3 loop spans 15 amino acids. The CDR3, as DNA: TGTGCCAGCAGCCCACCCCCGGGAGGGCGGAATGAGCAGTTCTTC. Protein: CASSPPPGGRNEQFF.

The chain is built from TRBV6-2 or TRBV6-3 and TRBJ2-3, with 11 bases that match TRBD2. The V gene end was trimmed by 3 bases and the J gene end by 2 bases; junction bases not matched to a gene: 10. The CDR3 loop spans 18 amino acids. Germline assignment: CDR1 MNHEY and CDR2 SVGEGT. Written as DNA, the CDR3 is TGTGCCAGCAGTTATGTTAGCGGGGGGGCCCCGGACACAGATACGCAGTATTTT. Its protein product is CASSYVSGGAPDTDTQYF.

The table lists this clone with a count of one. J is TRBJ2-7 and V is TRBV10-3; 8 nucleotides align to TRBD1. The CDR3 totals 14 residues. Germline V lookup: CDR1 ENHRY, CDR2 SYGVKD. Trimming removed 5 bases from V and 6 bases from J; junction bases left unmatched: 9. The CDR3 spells CAISLTDRVGEQYF. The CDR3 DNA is TGTGCCATCAGTCTTACGGACAGGGTCGGCGAGCAGTACTTC.

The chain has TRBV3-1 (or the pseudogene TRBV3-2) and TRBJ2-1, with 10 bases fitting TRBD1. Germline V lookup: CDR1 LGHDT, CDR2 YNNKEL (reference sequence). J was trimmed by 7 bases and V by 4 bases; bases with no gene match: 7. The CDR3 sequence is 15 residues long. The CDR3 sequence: CASSPSGQGRNEQFF. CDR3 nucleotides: TGTGCCAGCAGCCCCTCGGGACAGGGGAGAAATGAGCAGTTCTTC.

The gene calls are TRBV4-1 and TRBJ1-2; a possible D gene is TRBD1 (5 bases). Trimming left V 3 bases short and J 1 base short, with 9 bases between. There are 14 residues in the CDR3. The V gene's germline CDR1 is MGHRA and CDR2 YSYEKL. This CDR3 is CASSQGGDNYGYTF. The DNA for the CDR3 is TGCGCCAGCAGCCAGGGGGGAGATAACTATGGCTACACCTTC.

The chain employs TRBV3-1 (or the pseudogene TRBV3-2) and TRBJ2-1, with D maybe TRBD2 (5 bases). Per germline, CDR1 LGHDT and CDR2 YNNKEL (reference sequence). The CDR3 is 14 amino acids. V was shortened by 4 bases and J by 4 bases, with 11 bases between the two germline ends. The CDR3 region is CASSLRTGYNEQFF. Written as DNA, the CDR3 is TGTGCCAGCAGCCTCCGAACGGGGTACAATGAGCAGTTCTTC.

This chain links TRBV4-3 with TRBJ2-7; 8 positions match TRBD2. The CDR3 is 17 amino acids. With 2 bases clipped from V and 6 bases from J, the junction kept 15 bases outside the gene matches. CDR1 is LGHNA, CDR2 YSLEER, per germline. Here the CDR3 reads CASSQHFEGTRTIEQYF. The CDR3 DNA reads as TGCGCCAGCAGCCAACACTTCGAGGGGACTAGAACGATCGAGCAGTACTTC.

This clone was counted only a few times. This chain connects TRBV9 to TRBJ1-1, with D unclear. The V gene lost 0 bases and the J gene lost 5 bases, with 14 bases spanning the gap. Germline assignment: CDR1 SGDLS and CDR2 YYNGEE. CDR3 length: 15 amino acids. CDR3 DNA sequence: TGTGCCAGCAGCGTAGGGGCCTTGGGAGAAACTGAAGCTTTCTTT. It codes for CASSVGALGETEAFF.

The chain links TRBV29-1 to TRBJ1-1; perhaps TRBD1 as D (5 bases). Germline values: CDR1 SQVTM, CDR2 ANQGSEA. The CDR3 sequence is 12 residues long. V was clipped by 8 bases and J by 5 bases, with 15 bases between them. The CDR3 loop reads CSSRTLGTEAFF. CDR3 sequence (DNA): TGCAGCTCGAGGACACTGGGGACTGAAGCTTTCTTT.

The CDR3 DNA reads TGTGCCACGACAGGCCCTGGTCCTGGCTACACCTTC. This encodes CATTGPGPGYTF. The J gene is TRBJ1-2, the V gene TRBV6-5; D may be TRBD1 (6 bases). Germline CDR1 MNHEY, CDR2 SVGAGI. The CDR3 has 12 amino acids. Deletions cut 10 bases from V and 7 bases from J, with 16 bases between.

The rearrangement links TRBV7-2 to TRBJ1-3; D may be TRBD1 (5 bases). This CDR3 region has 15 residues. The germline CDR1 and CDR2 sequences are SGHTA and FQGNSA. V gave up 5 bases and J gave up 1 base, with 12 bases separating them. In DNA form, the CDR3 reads TGTGCCAGCAGCCCCTGGGGCGGATCTGGAAACACCATATATTTT. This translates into CASSPWGGSGNTIYF.

CDR3 region: CATSREGQGVYEQFF. DNA for the CDR3: TGTGCCACCAGCAGAGAGGGGCAGGGGGTATATGAGCAGTTCTTC. The J gene is TRBJ2-1, the V gene TRBV15, with 7 positions matching TRBD1. The length of the CDR3 is 15 residues. The germline gives CDR1 LNHNV, CDR2 YYDKDF (reference sequence). The junction had 7 bases not matched to a gene; V was cut back by 0 bases and J by 8 bases.

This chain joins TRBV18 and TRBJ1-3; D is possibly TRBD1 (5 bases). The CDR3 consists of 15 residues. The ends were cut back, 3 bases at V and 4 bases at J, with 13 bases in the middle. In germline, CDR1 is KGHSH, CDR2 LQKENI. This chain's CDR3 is CASSPLDISGNTIYF. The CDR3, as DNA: TGTGCCAGCTCACCCTTGGACATATCCGGAAACACCATATATTTT. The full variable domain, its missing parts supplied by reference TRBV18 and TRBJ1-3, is NAGVMQNPRHLVRRRGQEARLRCSPMKGHSHVYWYRQLPEEGLKFMVYLQKENIIDESGMPKERFSAEFPKEGPSILRIQQVVRGDSAAYFCASSPLDISGNTIYFGEGSWLTVV.

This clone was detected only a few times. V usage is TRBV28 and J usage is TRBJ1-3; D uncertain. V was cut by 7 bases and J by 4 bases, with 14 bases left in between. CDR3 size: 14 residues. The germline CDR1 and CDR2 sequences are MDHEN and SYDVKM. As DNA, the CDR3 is TGTGCCAGCACCCGCGGCGGGCCGGGAAACACCATATATTTT. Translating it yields CASTRGGPGNTIYF.